What follows is one T cell receptor beta chain and its context. This record belongs to a study of blood T cell repertoires in COVID-19. About the research overall: Acute and convalescent COVID-19 samples came from the United States, Italy and Spain. In each case, the material was cDNA or gDNA derived from T cells, B-cell-depleted T cells, or PBMCs.

Germline CDR1 reads MDHEN; CDR2 reads SYDVKM. The CDR3 has 16 amino acids. V lost 6 bases to trimming and J lost 0 bases, with 12 bases between them. Across fewer than 25 US areas, participants ranged in age from about 18 to 100 years. In the original analysis: How many nucleated cells were present was estimated from reference gene primer amplification. The data were produced by immunoSEQ multiplex PCR, yet TCRdb's version contains in-frame clones alone and is incomplete. V, J and clone size are those of that table, while D and trimming were read from the DNA. The sample has more than 250,000 clones, around 88% seen once; the top ten hold over 6%.

The sample was PBMCs or T cells enriched from blood (not recorded which). The clonotype originates from a woman in her thirties or forties who had recovered from COVID-19. The V call is TRBV28, the J call TRBJ2-6; TRBD1 is a possible D gene (6 bases). CDR3 sequence: CASSPGEISGANVLTF. CDR3 nucleotide sequence: TGTGCCAGCAGCCCAGGGGAGATCTCTGGGGCCAACGTCCTGACTTTC.